Shown below are 10 T cell receptor beta chains from a single sample sequenced in a study of shared clonotypes between healthy human individuals. Clones were sequenced by immunoSEQ multiplex PCR, and TCRdb holds only the in-frame ones, with some missing. The sample carries over a million clones, 60% to 80% recorded once. The sequencing sample was made of memory CD4+ T cells sorted from blood. The subset here: CD45RA-negative fraction. These receptors originate from a man between 18 and 29 years old in good health.

This sequence joins TRBV6-1 and TRBJ2-7; D perhaps matches TRBD2 (5 bases). CDR1 MNHNS and CDR2 SASEGT come from the germline V gene. Trimming took off 1 base at V and 4 bases at J, with 14 bases between the two ends. The CDR3 extends over 15 amino acids. In DNA, the CDR3 is TGTGCCAGCAGTGAAGGTCCCGGGATGGGATACGAGCAGTACTTC. This encodes CASSEGPGMGYEQYF.

The chain recombines TRBV5-1 with TRBJ2-3; 10 bases line up with TRBD2. The germline gives CDR1 SGHRS, CDR2 YFSETQ. The V gene end was trimmed by 2 bases and the J gene end by 6 bases; junction bases not matched to a gene: 6. The CDR3 runs 15 residues. In DNA, the CDR3 is TGCGCCAGCAGCTTAGGACTAGCGGTTATCGATACGCAGTATTTT. Translating it yields CASSLGLAVIDTQYF.

V and J are TRBV18 and TRBJ1-1; D unclear. CDR1 and CDR2 from the germline V gene are KGHSH and LQKENI. V shed 6 bases and J shed 6 bases, with 11 bases lying between them. The CDR3 is 12 amino acids. CDR3 coding DNA: TGTGCCAGCTCGCGACCGGCCGCTGAAGCTTTCTTT. Encoded protein: CASSRPAAEAFF.

The chain carries TRBV7-9 and TRBJ2-7, with D tentatively TRBD1 (7 bases). The V gene's germline CDR1 is SEHNR and CDR2 FQNEAQ (reference sequence). V lost 5 bases and J lost 2, with 19 bases in between. CDR3 length: 16 amino acids. CDR3 sequence (DNA): TGTGCCAGCAGCCTCGGACAGGCGGGGAGTCCCTACGAGCAGTACTTC. It yields the protein CASSLGQAGSPYEQYF.

The rearrangement links TRBV18 to TRBJ2-3; 14 bases map to TRBD2. V was clipped by 5 bases and J by 5 bases; unmatched bases: 15. CDR3 size: 19 residues. The germline V gene has CDR1 KGHSH and CDR2 LQKENI. CDR3 loop: CASSARTSGGFKERDTQYF. The DNA of the CDR3 is TGTGCCAGCTCAGCCCGGACTAGCGGGGGGTTCAAGGAGCGAGATACGCAGTATTTT.

The chain is built from TRBV27 and TRBJ2-5; 7 bases map to TRBD2. The trim removed 6 bases at V and 1 base at J, leaving 11 bases unmatched. The CDR3 spans 16 residues. In germline, CDR1 is MNHEY, CDR2 SMNVEV (reference sequence). The CDR3: CASRGSGALFQETQYF. Written as DNA, the CDR3 is TGTGCCAGCAGAGGAAGCGGGGCCCTTTTCCAAGAGACCCAGTACTTC.

This clone was counted a single time. This chain connects TRBV25-1 to TRBJ2-5; TRBD1 matches at 8 bases. The CDR3 totals 16 residues. The germline V gene has CDR1 MGHDK and CDR2 SYGVNS. V was pared by 2 bases and J by 0 bases, with 5 bases of the junction left unmatched. CDR3 sequence: CASSEAGRGHQETQYF. The CDR3 DNA sequence: TGTGCCAGCAGTGAAGCAGGCAGGGGGCACCAAGAGACCCAGTACTTC.

In its sample, this clone was seen many times. This rearrangement joins TRBV5-5 to TRBJ1-1; D gene unclear. V lost 1 base, J lost 1 base, and 8 bases lay in between. The length of the CDR3 is 14 residues. CDR1 and CDR2 from the germline V gene are SGHKS and YYEKEE (reference sequence). The CDR3 DNA reads as TGTGCCAGCAGCTTGCGATACGGGAACACTGAAGCTTTCTTT. It yields the protein CASSLRYGNTEAFF.

This clone was recorded once. The CDR3 bases are TGCAGCGTTGTGGTCCCGAAGGCTGAAGCTTTCTTT. As protein: CSVVVPKAEAFF. This chain joins TRBV29-1 and TRBJ1-1; no firm D call. This CDR3 is built from 12 residues. V was cut by 4 bases and J by 6 bases, with 12 bases left in between. Germline V gene data show CDR1 as SQVTM and CDR2 as ANQGSEA.

The chain combines TRBV28 with TRBJ1-5, with D maybe TRBD1 (6 bases). Germline-derived CDR1 and CDR2 are MDHEN and SYDVKM. V lost 5 bases and J 4 bases, leaving 15 bases between the germline ends. The CDR3 is made up of 15 amino acids. The CDR3 sequence is CASSPNTGWNQPQHF. CDR3 in DNA: TGTGCCAGCAGTCCCAATACAGGGTGGAATCAGCCCCAGCATTTT.